This T cell receptor (beta chain) was retrieved from a study of PD-L1 blockade in urothelial cancer. Study-wide context: Atezolizumab, begun by patients around 2014, was given at 1,200 mg intravenously every 3 weeks.

On this clone: Its antigen is not known.

Study observations and caveats: Tumor-associated TCR clones expanded more in blood at 3 weeks in patients with durable benefit.

CDR1 and CDR2 (germline): SGHRS, YFSETQ. The CDR3 is 14 amino acids. J was trimmed by 7 bases and V by 4 bases; bases with no gene match: 6. Regarding time point: peripheral blood 6 weeks after treatment start. It was locally advanced or metastatic urothelial carcinoma that patients had. Sequencing used immunoSEQ multiplex PCR; TCRdb keeps in-frame clones, though not all of them. The sample contains under 50,000 clones, less than 90% of which appear only once. This chain joins TRBV5-1 and TRBJ1-2; 11 nucleotides agree with TRBD1. This sequence was found in a man aged 60-69 years with urothelial cancer. Sequencing used PBMCs, obtained around atezolizumab (anti-PD-L1) treatment. CDR3: CASSQGQGVIGYTF. The DNA for the CDR3 is TGCGCCAGCAGCCAGGGACAGGGGGTAATTGGCTACACCTTC.